This passage covers 13 T cell receptor beta chains from one sample sequenced in a study of PD-L1 blockade in urothelial cancer. Profiled with immunoSEQ multiplex PCR; TCRdb holds only in-frame clones, not every one. The sample has 45,000 to 60,000 clones, around nine tenths seen once; the top ten hold 2.4%. Time point here: peripheral blood 6 weeks after treatment start. The sample in question was PBMCs, obtained around atezolizumab (anti-PD-L1) treatment. The receptors come from a man between 60 and 70 years old with urothelial cancer.

The chain uses TRBV6-5 and TRBJ2-3; D remains unclear. The CDR3 runs to 14 residues. From germline, CDR1 is MNHEY and CDR2 SVGAGI. V was trimmed by 0 bases and J by 2 bases, leaving 6 bases between them. CDR3 in amino acids: CASSYSDTTDTQYF. The CDR3 bases are TGTGCCAGCAGTTACTCCGACACCACAGATACGCAGTATTTT.

The chain joins TRBV6-5 to TRBJ2-7, with D tentatively TRBD2 (5 bases). Germline-derived CDR1 and CDR2 are MNHEY and SVGAGI. The CDR3 is 14 residues long. V lost 2 bases and J lost 6, with 14 bases in between. CDR3 in amino acids: CASSYTSGGSEQYF. DNA for the CDR3: TGTGCCAGCAGTTACACATCCGGAGGATCCGAGCAGTACTTC.

The chain joins TRBV19 to TRBJ2-7; TRBD2 matches at 7 bases. The CDR3 is 14 residues long. Germline loops: CDR1 LNHDA, CDR2 SQIVND (reference sequence). With 5 bases clipped from V and 2 bases from J, the junction kept 6 bases outside the gene matches. The CDR3 DNA sequence: TGTGCCAGTAGTGTGTGGGGGGGGGCCTACGAGCAGTACTTC. Residues: CASSVWGGAYEQYF.

This chain uses TRBV4-1 with TRBJ1-4; 7 bases align to TRBD1. With V trimmed by 4 bases and J by 6 bases, 8 bases remained unmatched. The CDR3 is 15 residues long. Germline loops: CDR1 MGHRA, CDR2 YSYEKL. The CDR3 sequence is CASSRLTGEHEKLFF. For the CDR3, the DNA is TGCGCCAGCAGCCGATTAACAGGGGAACATGAAAAACTGTTTTTT.

This clone was observed once. This chain joins TRBV7-9 and TRBJ1-1; the match to TRBD1 covers 9 bases. Germline V gives CDR1 SEHNR, CDR2 FQNEAQ (reference sequence). This CDR3 has 16 residues. V gave up 6 bases and J gave up 5 bases; unmatched junction bases: 13. The CDR3 spells CASSSGTGLGWTEAFF. The CDR3 DNA reads as TGTGCCAGCAGTTCCGGGACAGGGCTCGGATGGACTGAAGCTTTCTTT.

The chain is built from TRBV19 and TRBJ2-3; TRBD2 aligns across 7 bases. CDR3 length: 14 amino acids. Germline V gives CDR1 LNHDA, CDR2 SQIVND (reference sequence). With 6 bases clipped from V and 0 bases from J, the junction kept 3 bases outside the gene matches. CDR3 in DNA: TGTGCCAGTAGACCCGGGGGGAGCACAGATACGCAGTATTTT. Translated, it gives CASRPGGSTDTQYF.

This chain connects TRBV6-1 to TRBJ2-3; D might be TRBD1 (5 bases). The CDR3 length is 14 residues. Germline CDR1 MNHNS, CDR2 SASEGT. V was cut by 5 bases and J by 2 bases, with 11 bases left in between. The CDR3: CASSFSTATDTQYF. CDR3 nucleotide sequence: TGTGCCAGCAGTTTTTCGACAGCCACAGATACGCAGTATTTT.

The V call is TRBV5-5, the J call TRBJ1-4; 8 bases match TRBD1. Germline V gives CDR1 SGHKS, CDR2 YYEKEE (reference sequence). Trimming took 3 bases from V and 8 from J; bases not matched to a gene: 6. The CDR3 runs to 14 residues. DNA for the CDR3: TGTGCCAGCAGCTCCGGGACAGGTGGCGAAAAACTGTTTTTT. Amino acids: CASSSGTGGEKLFF.

The genes are TRBV7-2 and TRBJ1-3; TRBD1 matches at 8 bases. CDR3 size: 16 residues. Germline values: CDR1 SGHTA, CDR2 FQGNSA. J gave up 4 bases and V 5 bases, and 10 bases lay outside the gene matches. The CDR3 protein is CASSPGGAGGGNTIYF. DNA of the CDR3: TGTGCCAGCAGCCCAGGGGGGGCAGGGGGCGGAAACACCATATATTTT.

The V and J genes are TRBV11-2 and TRBJ2-5; TRBD2 agrees at 10 bases. Trimming cost V 5 bases and J 2 bases; bases outside gene matches: 14. In germline, CDR1 is SGHAT, CDR2 FQNNGV. This CDR3 has 18 amino acids. CDR3 sequence (DNA): TGTGCCAGCAGCCCAGCGAGCGGGGGGGCCTTCAGTCAAGAGACCCAGTACTTC. It encodes CASSPASGGAFSQETQYF.

The rearrangement uses TRBV4-1 and TRBJ1-2, with 8 bases identical to TRBD1. The germline V gene has CDR1 MGHRA and CDR2 YSYEKL. V lost 0 bases to trimming and J lost 5 bases; unmatched junction nucleotides: 8. This CDR3 region has 16 residues. The CDR3 nucleotides are TGCGCCAGCAGCCAAGAACTGGGACAGGCGCTATATGGCTACACCTTC. Translated: CASSQELGQALYGYTF.

The chain joins TRBV4-1 to TRBJ1-3, with D possibly matching TRBD1 (5 bases). This CDR3 comprises 17 residues. CDR1 and CDR2 from the germline V gene are MGHRA and YSYEKL. The V end was cut by 3 bases, the J end by 0 bases, with 15 bases between. In DNA form, the CDR3 reads TGCGCCAGCAGCCAGGACGCTGCGACAGCCTCTGGAAACACCATATATTTT. Protein product: CASSQDAATASGNTIYF.

The chain joins TRBV6-1 to TRBJ2-7; D gene uncertain. Germline CDR1 reads MNHNS; CDR2 reads SASEGT. CDR3 length: 14 amino acids. The germline V and J ends were trimmed by 2 bases and 7 bases, with 15 bases remaining between them. The CDR3 DNA follows: TGTGCCAGCAGTGAAAACAGTGGGCTCCCGGAGCAGTACTTC. Its translation is CASSENSGLPEQYF.